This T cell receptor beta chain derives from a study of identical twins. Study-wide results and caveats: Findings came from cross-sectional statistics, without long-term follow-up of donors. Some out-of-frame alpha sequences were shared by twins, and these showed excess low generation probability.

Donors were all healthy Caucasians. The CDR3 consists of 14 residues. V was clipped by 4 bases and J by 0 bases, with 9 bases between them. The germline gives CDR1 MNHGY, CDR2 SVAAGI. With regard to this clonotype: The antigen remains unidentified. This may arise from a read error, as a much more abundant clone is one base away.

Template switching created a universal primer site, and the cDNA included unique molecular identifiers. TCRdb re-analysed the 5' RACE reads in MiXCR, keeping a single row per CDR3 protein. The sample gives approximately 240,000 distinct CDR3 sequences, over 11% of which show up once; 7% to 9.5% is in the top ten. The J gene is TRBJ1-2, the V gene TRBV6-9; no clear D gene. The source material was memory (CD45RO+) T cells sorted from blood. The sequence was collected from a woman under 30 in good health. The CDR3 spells CASSSDVSNYGYTF. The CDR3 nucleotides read TGTGCCAGCAGTTCGGACGTTTCTAACTATGGCTACACCTTC.